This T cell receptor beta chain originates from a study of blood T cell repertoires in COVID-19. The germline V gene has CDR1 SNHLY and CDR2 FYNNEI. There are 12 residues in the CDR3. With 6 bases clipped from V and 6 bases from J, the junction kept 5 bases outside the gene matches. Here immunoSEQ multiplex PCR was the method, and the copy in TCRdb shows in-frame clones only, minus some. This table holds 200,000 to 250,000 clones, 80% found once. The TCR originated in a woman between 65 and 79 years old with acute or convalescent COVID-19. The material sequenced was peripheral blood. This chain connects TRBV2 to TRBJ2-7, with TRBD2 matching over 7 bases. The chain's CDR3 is CASSIGEGEQYV. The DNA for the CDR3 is TGTGCCAGCAGCATAGGGGAGGGCGAGCAGTACGTC.